The source of this T cell receptor (beta chain) is a study of identical twins. This clonotype was counted only a few times. Healthy Caucasians alone served as donors. TCRdb independently ran MiXCR on the 5' RACE reads; one entry per CDR3 protein. The repertoire includes roughly 280,000 distinct CDR3 sequences, roughly 8.6% of them detected once, and approximately 6.6% sits in the top ten. Germline values: CDR1 SGHAT, CDR2 FQNNGV. Trimming took off 8 bases at V and 2 bases at J, with 17 bases between the two ends. This CDR3 has 15 residues. These same data were also listed under a study on yellow fever vaccine responses in identical twins.

The clonotype comes from a woman aged 18-29 years in good health. The source material was CD8+ T cells sorted from blood. The gene calls are TRBV11-2 and TRBJ2-3; D is ambiguous. This CDR3 is CASSLPSIYTDTQYF. For the CDR3, the DNA is TGTGCCAGCTCCCTTCCCTCAATTTACACAGATACGCAGTATTTT.